The next 7 T cell receptor beta chains were all read from a single sample in a study of T-cell memory formation after mild COVID-19. TCRdb reanalysed the 5' RACE reads using MiXCR and keeps one entry per CDR3 protein. The repertoire holds around 370,000 distinct CDR3 sequences, 20% to 25% seen once, with approximately 12% in the top ten. Source material: PBMCs or a T cell subset sorted from them (not recorded which). The receptors were sampled from an adult woman who had mild COVID-19 (a few samples of this study predate the infection). Cell type and time point are not known.

This rearrangement joins TRBV2 to TRBJ2-7; no reliable D call. Trimming pared 3 bases from V and 7 bases from J, leaving 7 bases between. Germline CDR1 reads SNHLY; CDR2 reads FYNNEI. This CDR3 is built from 11 residues. The CDR3 is CASSDFREQYF. The CDR3 nucleotides are TGTGCCAGCAGTGATTTCAGGGAGCAGTACTTC.

V and J are TRBV7-2 and TRBJ1-2; the D is unclear. Trimming took off 1 base at V and 4 bases at J, with 7 bases between the two ends. The CDR3 has 13 amino acids. The germline gives CDR1 SGHTA, CDR2 FQGNSA. In DNA, the CDR3 is TGTGCCAGCAGCTTAGAGTTGGCCTATGGCTACACCTTC. This translates into CASSLELAYGYTF.

This chain connects TRBV7-2 to TRBJ2-7; 11 bases match TRBD2. Germline V gene data show CDR1 as SGHTA and CDR2 as FQGNSA. V trimming: 3 bases; J trimming: 3 bases; junction bases outside the gene matches: 1. The CDR3 contains 14 residues. The CDR3 sequence: CASSLGLAVYEQYF. The CDR3, as DNA: TGTGCCAGCAGCTTGGGACTAGCGGTCTACGAGCAGTACTTC.

The rearrangement joins TRBV5-1 to TRBJ2-5, with D possibly being TRBD1 or TRBD2 (5 bases each). Trimming took off 4 bases at V and 6 bases at J, with 16 bases between the two ends. This CDR3 has 14 amino acids. Germline CDR1 and CDR2: SGHRS and YFSETQ. CDR3: CASSLRDLVQTQYF. CDR3 sequence (DNA): TGCGCCAGCAGCCTCCGGGACCTAGTACAGACCCAGTACTTC.

This chain connects TRBV18 to TRBJ2-5; 11 bases fit TRBD2. CDR3 length equals 17 residues. Germline trimming cut 6 bases from V and 1 base from J; bases unmatched to any gene: 10. Germline V gene lookup returns CDR1 KGHSH and CDR2 LQKENI. The CDR3 sequence: CASSQPGLADIQETQYF. The CDR3 DNA reads TGTGCCAGCTCTCAACCGGGACTAGCGGACATCCAAGAGACCCAGTACTTC.

The chain joins TRBV12-3 or TRBV12-4 to TRBJ2-3; D is undetermined. Trimming took 2 bases from V and 4 from J, leaving 16 bases between them. There are 16 residues in the CDR3. CDR3 DNA sequence: TGTGCCAGCAGTTTATTAGGAGACGGCGTCGCAGATACGCAGTATTTT. Its protein is CASSLLGDGVADTQYF.

This clonotype was picked up a small number of times. The genes are TRBV20-1 and TRBJ1-1, with 9 positions matching TRBD1. The germline CDR1 and CDR2 sequences are DFQATT and SNEGSKA (reference sequence). The CDR3 sequence is 15 residues long. The trim removed 2 bases at V and 4 bases at J, leaving 8 bases unmatched. CDR3 in DNA: TGCAGTGCTAGACCCGGGACAGGGAAGAGCACTGAAGCTTTCTTT. This sequence encodes CSARPGTGKSTEAFF.